This T cell receptor (beta chain) emerged from a study of immune heterogeneity within non-small cell lung tumors. Multiplex PCR amplified the TCR beta CDR3 region. Its first round ran for roughly 10 cycles with 32 V and 13 J primers. TCRdb fed the multiplex PCR reads into MiXCR, producing one record per CDR3 protein. The table has 2,500 or so distinct CDR3 sequences, 26% seen once; the top ten hold 30% to 35%. The template for each sample was 450 to 750 ng of genomic DNA, which had been extracted from bulk tumor tissue. Multiple widely separated biopsies were taken from each primary tumor at surgery. Enrolled individuals presented with untreated, newly diagnosed non-small cell lung cancer and received curative surgery. Germline CDR1 MNHEY, CDR2 SVGAGI. CDR3 size: 16 residues. Remarks on this clonotype: The junction does not match germline at one end; this may be a read error.

The V and J genes are TRBV6-5 and TRBJ2-3; D might be TRBD2 (5 bases). The material sequenced was lung tumor tissue. The receptor comes from a man aged 45-60 years with non-small cell lung cancer. The CDR3 DNA reads as TGTGCCAGCAGTTACGGTACTAGGCCCCAAAAAGATACGAAGTATTTT. This translates into CASSYGTRPQKDTKYF.